These 23 T cell receptor beta chains were sequenced from one sample in a study of T-cell memory formation after mild COVID-19. MiXCR was run by TCRdb on the 5' RACE reads, yielding one entry per CDR3 protein. The data contain 250,000 to 350,000 distinct CDR3 sequences, 13% to 15% of them singletons. The sequencing input was PBMCs or a T cell subset sorted from them (not recorded which). The receptors originated from a man younger than 30 who had mild COVID-19 (a few samples of this study predate the infection). Cell type and time point are not known.

This clonotype turned up a few times. This chain joins TRBV20-1 and TRBJ1-1; tentative D call: TRBD1 (6 bases). The CDR3 covers 14 residues. The V end lost 6 bases, the J end lost 4 bases, and 18 bases lay between the germline ends. Germline V CDR1 and CDR2: DFQATT, SNEGSKA (reference sequence). The CDR3 region has the DNA TGCAGTGCCCCGACCCCAACAGGGTTCACTGAAGCTTTCTTT. Translating it yields CSAPTPTGFTEAFF.

The V call is TRBV7-9, the J call TRBJ2-1; D is undetermined. CDR3 length: 14 residues. V was trimmed by 2 bases and J by 0 bases, leaving 5 bases between them. Germline lookup yields CDR1 SEHNR and CDR2 FQNEAQ (reference sequence). CDR3 DNA: TGTGCCAGCAGCTTACCAGCCTCCTACAATGAGCAGTTCTTC. This encodes CASSLPASYNEQFF.

At least ten counts were recorded for this clonotype. The rearrangement uses TRBV27 and TRBJ1-6; 9 nucleotides agree with TRBD1. CDR1 is MNHEY and CDR2 is SMNVEV in the germline V gene (reference sequence). The V segment lost 7 bases and the J segment 7 bases; nucleotides outside the gene matches: 5. The CDR3 extends over 14 amino acids. In nucleotides, the CDR3 is TGTGCCAGCAATCACAGGGGGCCAAATTCACCCCTCCACTTT. Translated, it gives CASNHRGPNSPLHF.

This clonotype has more than one count but fewer than ten. The chain joins TRBV20-1 to TRBJ1-6; 8 bases map to TRBD1. This CDR3 comprises 20 residues. V was clipped by 0 bases and J by 3 bases; unmatched bases: 16. CDR1 DFQATT and CDR2 SNEGSKA come from the germline V gene (reference sequence). The CDR3 loop is CSAREFGQGTITNYNSPLHF. The CDR3 nucleotides are TGCAGTGCTAGAGAATTCGGACAGGGAACCATCACTAACTATAATTCACCCCTCCACTTT.

CDR3 DNA sequence: TGTGCCAGCAGCCGGACAGGGTTTGTTGATACGCAGTATTTT. This gives the protein CASSRTGFVDTQYF. The V and J genes are TRBV5-4 and TRBJ2-3, with TRBD1 matching 8 bases. Trimming took 4 bases from V and 6 from J; bases not matched to a gene: 7. The length of the CDR3 is 14 residues. Germline loops: CDR1 SGHNT, CDR2 YYREEE (reference sequence).

This chain uses TRBV4-3 with TRBJ2-3; TRBD1 is a possible D gene (6 bases). CDR1 and CDR2 from the germline V gene are LGHNA and YSLEER. Trimming took off 3 bases at V and 3 bases at J, with 13 bases between the two ends. The CDR3 has 15 amino acids. The CDR3 DNA follows: TGCGCCAGCAGCCATTCGGACAGAAGGACAGATACGCAGTATTTT. It is translated as CASSHSDRRTDTQYF.

This clonotype was counted many times. The CDR3 region is CASSLLSSGGNQPQHF. DNA for the CDR3: TGTGCCAGCAGCTTATTGTCATCAGGGGGCAATCAGCCCCAGCATTTT. The genes are TRBV7-8 and TRBJ1-5; D is possibly TRBD1 (6 bases). The CDR3 is made up of 16 amino acids. Germline V gives CDR1 SGHVS, CDR2 FQNEAQ. V lost 2 bases and J 2 bases, leaving 13 bases between the germline ends.

The table lists this clonotype with many counts. The chain combines TRBV7-2 with TRBJ1-1, with 7 nucleotides matching TRBD1. Looked up from germline, CDR1 is SGHTA and CDR2 is FQGNSA. This CDR3 has 13 residues. Unmatched junction bases numbered 11, after V lost 5 bases and J lost 11 bases. The CDR3 sequence is CASSLETGSPAFF. CDR3 nucleotides: TGTGCCAGCAGCCTAGAGACAGGGTCCCCGGCTTTCTTT.

This clonotype appeared a few times. The chain joins TRBV5-1 to TRBJ2-3; 10 bases are a match to TRBD2. The V and J ends lost 1 base and 0 bases, in that order; junction bases with no gene match: 2. The CDR3 has 16 amino acids. Germline V gene lookup returns CDR1 SGHRS and CDR2 YFSETQ. CDR3 protein: CASSLLAGGSTDTQYF. CDR3 sequence (DNA): TGCGCCAGCAGCTTGTTAGCGGGGGGAAGCACAGATACGCAGTATTTT. Full variable domain (rest looked up from reference TRBV5-1 and TRBJ2-3): KAGVTQTPRYLIKTRGQQVTLSCSPISGHRSVSWYQQTPGQGLQFLFEYFSETQRNKGNFPGRFSGRQFSNSRSEMNVSTLELGDSALYLCASSLLAGGSTDTQYFGPGTRLTVL.

This clonotype was seen once. Sequence at one end of the junction differs from germline and may be a read error. This sequence joins TRBV7-9 and TRBJ1-1; D ambiguous. Per germline, CDR1 SEHNR and CDR2 FQNEAQ (reference sequence). The CDR3 is 15 amino acids. This chain's CDR3 is CASSLVVRENTEAFF. The CDR3 region has the DNA TGTGCCAGCAGCTTAGTCGTGAGGGAAAACACTGAAGCCTTCTTT.

V and J are TRBV7-3 and TRBJ2-2, with D possibly being TRBD1 (6 bases). CDR1 is SGHTA and CDR2 is FQGTGA in the germline V gene. The V and J ends lost 4 bases and 4 bases respectively, with 10 bases between them. This CDR3 comprises 14 residues. CDR3 in DNA: TGTGCCAGCAGCTCTCTGACAGGCACCGGGGAGCTGTTTTTT. Amino acid sequence: CASSSLTGTGELFF.

This chain links TRBV6-5 with TRBJ2-7; D perhaps matches TRBD2 (6 bases). V dropped 6 bases and J dropped 7 bases, with 25 bases sitting between them. CDR1 is MNHEY, CDR2 SVGAGI, per germline. This CDR3 contains 16 residues. DNA of the CDR3: TGTGCCAGCAGCTCCTATATTGGGGCGGGGTTGGGTGAGCAGTACTTC. This sequence encodes CASSSYIGAGLGEQYF.

The V and J genes are TRBV10-3 and TRBJ2-1; 13 positions match TRBD2. With V trimmed by 2 bases and J by 8 bases, 3 bases remained unmatched. The CDR3 loop spans 15 amino acids. Germline V gene sequence: CDR1 ENHRY, CDR2 SYGVKD. The CDR3 coding sequence is TGTGCCATCAGTGAGACTACTAGCGGGGGGGATGAGCAGTTCTTC. This sequence encodes CAISETTSGGDEQFF.

The chain employs TRBV5-1 and TRBJ2-3, with 15 bases fitting TRBD2. V was clipped by 7 bases and J by 7 bases; unmatched bases: 13. This CDR3 comprises 17 residues. Germline CDR1 and CDR2: SGHRS and YFSETQ. The CDR3 is CASRPGLAGGKRNTQYF. In DNA form, the CDR3 reads TGCGCCAGCCGACCGGGACTAGCGGGGGGAAAAAGGAATACGCAGTATTTT.

The chain couples TRBV25-1 to TRBJ1-2; a possible D gene is TRBD1 (6 bases). Trimming cost V 9 bases and J 5 bases, with 13 bases left between them. Germline V lookup: CDR1 MGHDK, CDR2 SYGVNS. The CDR3 sequence is 12 residues long. CDR3 bases: TGTGCCAGTAAGACAGGAGAGTATGGCTACACCTTC. It translates to CASKTGEYGYTF.

This clonotype was counted a few times. The V call is TRBV11-1, the J call TRBJ1-1; TRBD1 might be the D (6 bases). The CDR3 runs to 14 residues. V gave up 5 bases and J gave up 1 base, with 11 bases separating them. CDR1 is SGHAT, CDR2 FQDESV, per germline (reference sequence). The CDR3 protein is CASSHRTANTEAFF. The CDR3 region has the DNA TGTGCCAGCAGCCACCGGACAGCGAACACTGAAGCTTTCTTT.

This clonotype was found a few times. The V call is TRBV20-1, the J call TRBJ2-7; maybe TRBD1 (5 bases). This CDR3 is 12 amino acids long. Germline lookup yields CDR1 DFQATT and CDR2 SNEGSKA (reference sequence). Trimming took 2 bases from V and 4 from J, leaving 9 bases between them. CDR3 sequence reads: CSARLRAYEQYF. The CDR3 nucleotides are TGCAGTGCTAGACTCAGGGCTTACGAGCAGTACTTC.

The chain has TRBV5-1 and TRBJ2-1; D perhaps matches TRBD1 (5 bases). Germline CDR1 is SGHRS and CDR2 is YFSETQ. The V gene lost 2 bases and the J gene lost 7 bases, with 7 bases spanning the gap. This CDR3 has 12 amino acids. The CDR3 sequence: CASSFKGNEQFF. The CDR3 coding sequence is TGCGCCAGCAGCTTTAAGGGGAATGAGCAGTTCTTC.

This clonotype appeared many times. The rearrangement joins TRBV5-1 to TRBJ2-2, with D maybe TRBD1 (6 bases). This CDR3 is 12 amino acids long. V shed 3 bases and J shed 9 bases, with 9 bases lying between them. CDR1 and CDR2 from the germline V gene are SGHRS and YFSETQ. The CDR3 region is CASSWDIRELFF. CDR3 DNA: TGCGCCAGCAGCTGGGACATCAGGGAGCTGTTTTTT.

Here the CDR3 reads CSARDGASNYEQYF. CDR3 DNA: TGCAGTGCTAGAGATGGTGCTAGCAACTACGAGCAGTACTTC. The gene calls are TRBV20-1 and TRBJ2-7, with D perhaps TRBD2 (5 bases). V was clipped by 0 bases and J by 3 bases, with 12 bases between them. Germline V gene lookup returns CDR1 DFQATT and CDR2 SNEGSKA (reference sequence). The CDR3 is 14 residues long.

The gene calls are TRBV3-1 and TRBJ2-5; 9 bases fit TRBD2. Germline V gene data show CDR1 as LGHDT and CDR2 as YNNKEL (reference sequence). The ends lost 3 bases at V and 7 bases at J; junction bases unmatched: 6. CDR3 size: 14 residues. CDR3 loop: CASSQRGAGGTQYF. For the CDR3, the DNA is TGTGCCAGCAGCCAGCGGGGAGCGGGGGGGACCCAGTACTTC.

The chain joins TRBV2 to TRBJ2-7; D unresolved. The CDR3 consists of 10 residues. The ends were cut back, 7 bases at V and 6 bases at J, with 7 bases in the middle. Per the germline V gene, CDR1 is SNHLY and CDR2 is FYNNEI. In DNA, the CDR3 is TGTGCCAGCATGACTGGCGAGCAGTACGTC. Amino acid sequence: CASMTGEQYV.

CDR3 DNA sequence: TGCGCCAGCAGCCAAGGGCAGAGCTCCTACAATGAGCAGTTCTTC. Protein product: CASSQGQSSYNEQFF. The chain employs TRBV4-3 and TRBJ2-1; D ambiguous. V lost 1 base and J lost 0, with 7 bases in between. Germline loops: CDR1 LGHNA, CDR2 YSLEER. This CDR3 comprises 15 residues.